This T cell receptor (beta chain) was sequenced during a study of T cell responses to AZD1222 COVID-19 vaccine. The study, taken as a whole, reports: A rise in Spike-specific TCR breadth and depth followed two AZD1222 doses. Repertoires were obtained only post-peak T cell response. The donor cohort was predominantly white British with a female majority, and clonal diversity may have been underestimated.

Points on this clone: What it binds is unknown.

TCRdb keeps only in-frame clones here, not all; method: immunoSEQ multiplex PCR. This table has roughly 150,000 clones, more than 85% appearing once. V lost 2 bases and J 3 bases, leaving 11 bases between the germline ends. The V gene's germline CDR1 is MNHEY and CDR2 SVGEGT. The CDR3 runs to 15 residues. V usage is TRBV6-2 or TRBV6-3 and J usage is TRBJ1-5, with D possibly being TRBD1 (5 bases). This receptor was identified in an adult in good health. Here the sequenced sample was peripheral blood, taken on day 0 of AZD1222 vaccination. CDR3 region: CASSYGDRINQPQHF. The CDR3 coding sequence is TGTGCCAGCAGTTACGGAGACAGAATCAATCAGCCCCAGCATTTT.